This T cell receptor beta chain appears in the sequencing data of a study of blood T cell repertoires in COVID-19. Unmatched junction bases numbered 5, after V lost 1 base and J lost 5 bases. The CDR3 has 15 residues. Germline loops: CDR1 LGHNA, CDR2 YNFKEQ. Only in-frame clones appear in the TCRdb table, and some are missing; sequencing was by immunoSEQ multiplex PCR. The sample lists tens of thousands of clones; 85% to 90% were seen once. The source is a woman in her forties or fifties who had recovered from COVID-19. The sample was PBMCs or T cells enriched from blood (not recorded which). The chain carries TRBV4-2 and TRBJ1-1; TRBD1 matches 9 bases. In DNA form, the CDR3 reads TGTGCCAGCAGCCAAGGGCTACAGGGGGCAACTGAAGCTTTCTTT. Its translation is CASSQGLQGATEAFF.